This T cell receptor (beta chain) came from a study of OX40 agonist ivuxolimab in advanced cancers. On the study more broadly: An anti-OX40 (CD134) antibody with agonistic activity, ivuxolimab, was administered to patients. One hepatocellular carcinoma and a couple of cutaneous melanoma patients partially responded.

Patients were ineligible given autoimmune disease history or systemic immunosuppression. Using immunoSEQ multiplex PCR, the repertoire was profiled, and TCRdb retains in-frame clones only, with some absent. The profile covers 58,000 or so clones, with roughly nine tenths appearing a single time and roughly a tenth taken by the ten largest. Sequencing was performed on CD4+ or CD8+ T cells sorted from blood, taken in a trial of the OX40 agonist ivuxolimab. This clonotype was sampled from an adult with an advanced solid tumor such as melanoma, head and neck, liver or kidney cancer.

This chain's CDR3 is CASSLVGGHTEAFF. The CDR3 DNA reads TGTGCCAGCAGCTTAGTTGGGGGCCACACTGAAGCTTTCTTT. V is TRBV7-2 and J is TRBJ1-1; the D gene is possibly TRBD1 (6 bases). The CDR3 covers 14 residues. Germline V lookup: CDR1 SGHTA, CDR2 FQGNSA. Trimming took off 1 base at V and 3 bases at J, with 9 bases between the two ends. The whole variable domain, filled in from reference TRBV7-2 and TRBJ1-1, reads GAGVSQSPSNKVTEKGKDVELRCDPISGHTALYWYRQSLGQGLEFLIYFQGNSAPDKSGLPSDRFSAERTGGSVSTLTIQRTQQEDSAVYLCASSLVGGHTEAFFGQGTRLTVV.